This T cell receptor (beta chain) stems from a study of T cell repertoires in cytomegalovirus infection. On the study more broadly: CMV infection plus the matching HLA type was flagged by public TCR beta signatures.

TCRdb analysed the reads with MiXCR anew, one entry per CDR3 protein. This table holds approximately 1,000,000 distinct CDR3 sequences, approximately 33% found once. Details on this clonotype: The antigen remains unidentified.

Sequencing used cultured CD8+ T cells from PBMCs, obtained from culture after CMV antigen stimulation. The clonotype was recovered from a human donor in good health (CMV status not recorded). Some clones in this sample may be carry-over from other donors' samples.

The chain's CDR3 is CASRTGGPQDTQYF. CDR3 in DNA: TGTGCCAGCAGGACGGGGGGCCCGCAAGATACGCAGTATTTT. The chain is built from TRBV7-9 and TRBJ2-3, with D perhaps TRBD2 (7 bases). CDR1 is SEHNR and CDR2 is FQNEAQ in the germline V gene (reference sequence). The CDR3 covers 14 residues. The germline V and J ends were trimmed by 6 bases and 5 bases, with 15 bases remaining between them. The whole variable domain, remainder taken from reference TRBV7-9 and TRBJ2-3, is DTGVSQNPRHKITKRGQNVTFRCDPISEHNRLYWYRQTLGQGPEFLTYFQNEAQLEKSRLLSDRFSAERPKGSFSTLEIQRTEQGDSAMYLCASRTGGPQDTQYFGPGTRLTVL.